This T cell receptor beta chain was retrieved from a study of blood T cell repertoires in COVID-19. Study summary: Material from acute and convalescent COVID-19 was sourced from the United States, Italy and Spain.

Method: immunoSEQ multiplex PCR; TCRdb's copy keeps in-frame clones and lacks some. The sample shows about 380,000 clones, more than 75% of them seen only once. Trimming took 2 bases from V and 3 from J, leaving 10 bases between them. From germline, CDR1 is MNHEY and CDR2 SMNVEV (reference sequence). The CDR3 consists of 14 residues. The sequence derives from a woman aged 18-29 years who had recovered from COVID-19. The chain joins TRBV27 to TRBJ1-1; D not resolved. Sequencing was done on a sample of PBMCs or T cells enriched from blood (not recorded which). DNA of the CDR3: TGTGCCAGCAGTTTAGTCCCACAGCACACTGAAGCTTTCTTT. Translation: CASSLVPQHTEAFF.